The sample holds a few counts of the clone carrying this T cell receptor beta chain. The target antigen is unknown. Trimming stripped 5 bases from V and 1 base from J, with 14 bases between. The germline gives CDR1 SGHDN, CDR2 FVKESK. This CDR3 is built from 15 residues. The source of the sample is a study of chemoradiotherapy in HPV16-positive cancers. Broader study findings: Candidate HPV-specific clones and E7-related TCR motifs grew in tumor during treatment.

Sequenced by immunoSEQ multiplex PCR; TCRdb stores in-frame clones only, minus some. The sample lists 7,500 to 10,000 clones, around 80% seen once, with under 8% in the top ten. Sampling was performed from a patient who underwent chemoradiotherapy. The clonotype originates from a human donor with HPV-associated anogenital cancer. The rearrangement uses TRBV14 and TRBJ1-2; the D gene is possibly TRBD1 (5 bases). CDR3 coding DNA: TGTGCCAGCAGCAGGGGTCATCGGGATAACTATGGCTACACCTTC. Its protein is CASSRGHRDNYGYTF.